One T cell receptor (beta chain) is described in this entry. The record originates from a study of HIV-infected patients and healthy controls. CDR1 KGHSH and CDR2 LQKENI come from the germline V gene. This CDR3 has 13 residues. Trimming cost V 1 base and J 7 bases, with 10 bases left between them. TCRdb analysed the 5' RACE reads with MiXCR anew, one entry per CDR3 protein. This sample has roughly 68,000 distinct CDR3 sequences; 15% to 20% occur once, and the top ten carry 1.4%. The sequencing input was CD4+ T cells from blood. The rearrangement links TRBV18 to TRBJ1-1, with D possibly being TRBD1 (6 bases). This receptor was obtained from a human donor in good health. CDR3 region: CASSPRGDNEAFF. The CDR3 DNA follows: TGTGCCAGCTCACCACGGGGGGACAATGAAGCTTTCTTT.